A single T cell receptor beta chain is shown here with its context. Antigen specificity is unknown. The sample belongs to a study of T cells expressing NK-cell markers. Findings and limits, study-wide: The CD3+CD56-NKG2C+ fraction of a handful of donors was also led by these clonotypes. Top CD8+ clonotypes included the dominant CD3+CD56+NKG2C+ clonotypes in a handful of donors. HCMV specificity of the expanded NKG2C+ T cell clones was not established.

TCRdb reanalyzed the 5' RACE reads and collapses them to one entry per CDR3 protein, without DNA. The table lists 150,000 to 200,000 distinct CDR3 sequences, with 20% in the top ten. The CDR3 loop spans 14 amino acids. Germline-derived CDR1 and CDR2 are SGHTA and FQGNSA. Specimen: blood T cells: a sorted CD56 or NKG2C T cell subset, CD4+ or CD8+ T cells, or bulk PBMC T cells (not recorded which). The rearrangement links TRBV7-2 to TRBJ2-7; there is no DNA to check the TCRdb D call of TRBD1. This receptor was obtained from a man aged 18-70 years in good health. This CDR3 is CASTHGGGPREQYF. Complete variable domain (other parts from reference TRBV7-2 and TRBJ2-7): GAGVSQSPSNKVTEKGKDVELRCDPISGHTALYWYRQSLGQGLEFLIYFQGNSAPDKSGLPSDRFSAERTGGSVSTLTIQRTQQEDSAVYLCASTHGGGPREQYFGPGTRLTVT.